This TCR beta chain was captured by sequencing in a study of OX40 agonist ivuxolimab in advanced cancers. Study-wide background: Melanoma, hepatocellular carcinoma, head and neck or renal cell cancer occurred in dose-escalation patients. In three patients, partial responses were observed, one with hepatocellular carcinoma and two with cutaneous melanoma.

Germline assignment: CDR1 SGHRS and CDR2 YFSETQ. CDR3 length: 15 amino acids. V shed 3 bases and J shed 1 base, with 12 bases lying between them. Patients were excluded for autoimmune disease history or systemic immunosuppression. Assay used: immunoSEQ multiplex PCR; TCRdb lists only in-frame clones, some missing. The table lists tens of thousands of clones, 86% of them singletons. The sequences come from CD4+ or CD8+ T cells sorted from blood, collected in a trial of the OX40 agonist ivuxolimab. This clonotype was sampled from an adult with an advanced solid tumor such as melanoma, head and neck, liver or kidney cancer. The genes are TRBV5-1 and TRBJ2-3; weak D call: TRBD1 (5 bases). The CDR3 is CASSSRDPRTDTQYF. The DNA of the CDR3 is TGCGCCAGCAGCTCCAGGGATCCACGCACAGATACGCAGTATTTT.